The clone carrying this T cell receptor beta chain was seen just once. Relapse was seen in all patients after autologous stem cell transplantation, and brentuximab vedotin exposure was variable. The sample comes from a study of PD-1 blockade in classical Hodgkin lymphoma. Assay used: immunoSEQ multiplex PCR; TCRdb lists only in-frame clones, some missing. Of approximately 79,000 clones listed, roughly 91% are singletons. Trimming left V 1 base short and J 2 bases short, with 15 bases between. The CDR3 covers 16 residues. Germline V lookup: CDR1 MNHEY, CDR2 SVGAGI. This clonotype was sampled from a human donor with classical Hodgkin lymphoma. This chain links TRBV6-5 with TRBJ2-7; tentative D call: TRBD1 (5 bases). The starting material was peripheral blood mononuclear cells (PBMCs), obtained before the second cycle of nivolumab. The CDR3, as DNA: TGTGCCAGCAGTTACTACCCAGGGTCCTTCCCCTACGAGCAGTACTTC. Its protein is CASSYYPGSFPYEQYF.